This T cell receptor beta chain was documented in a study of cytomegalovirus exposure and HLA in healthy donors. Study outcomes and limitations: Accurate prediction of most subjects' HLA-A and HLA-B alleles from TCR beta sequences was reported.

The PCR was carried out with 60 Vbeta primers and 13 Jbeta primers. Clones were read by immunoSEQ multiplex PCR, and TCRdb kept only the in-frame ones, dropping some. This sample has about 110,000 clones; 74% occur once, and the top ten carry over 2.5%. This CDR3 contains 13 residues. Germline assignment: CDR1 SQVTM and CDR2 ANQGSEA. Losses at the gene ends were 5 bases for V and 3 bases for J; bases not matched to a gene: 5. About this clone itself: Its antigen is undetermined.

Sequences were obtained from PBMCs. This TCR came from a man aged 45-65 years in good health and CMV-seropositive. This chain links TRBV29-1 with TRBJ1-2, with 8 bases aligning to TRBD1. In DNA, the CDR3 is TGCAGCGTTCCCCTGACAGGGGACTATGGCTACACCTTC. As protein: CSVPLTGDYGYTF.